These 18 T cell receptor beta chains share one sample of origin, sequenced in a study of post-analysis software for immune sequencing data. General study findings and limits: Comparison of patients with controls showed roughly five TRBV segments more frequent in patients, TRBV5-6, TRBV5-1 and TRBV20-1 among them.

TCR beta libraries were prepared from cDNA with unique molecular identifiers. In TCRdb, the PCR reads were re-called with MiXCR into one record per CDR3 protein. The repertoire consists of hundreds of thousands of distinct CDR3 sequences, with over 45% occurring once and the leading ten covering over 9%. No antigen is known for these receptors. The specimen was blood. The receptors come from a girl aged 2 to 10 with multiple sclerosis.

The chain has TRBV28 and TRBJ2-5; a possible D gene is TRBD1 (5 bases). The V and J ends lost 10 bases and 1 base respectively, with 10 bases between them. This CDR3 contains 12 residues. Germline CDR1 reads MDHEN; CDR2 reads SYDVKM. For the CDR3, the DNA is TGTGCCACCTCAGGGCCCCAAGAGACCCAGTACTTC. Translation gives CATSGPQETQYF. The variable domain in full, completed from reference TRBV28 and TRBJ2-5, reads DVKVTQSSRYLVKRTGEKVFLECVQDMDHENMFWYRQDPGLGLRLIYFSYDVKMKEKGDIPEGYSVSREKKERFSLILESASTNQTSMYLCATSGPQETQYFGPGTRLLVL.

This chain links TRBV6-5 with TRBJ2-7; D ambiguous. CDR3 length: 14 amino acids. V lost 6 bases to trimming and J lost 2 bases, with 14 bases between them. Germline values: CDR1 MNHEY, CDR2 SVGAGI. CDR3 loop: CASSPWSQAYEQYF. The CDR3 DNA reads as TGTGCCAGCAGCCCATGGAGCCAGGCCTACGAGCAGTACTTC.

The table lists this clonotype with a few counts. V and J are TRBV24-1 and TRBJ2-1; D might be TRBD2 (5 bases). V lost 7 bases to trimming and J lost 8 bases, with 17 bases between them. Germline lookup yields CDR1 KGHDR and CDR2 SFDVKD. This CDR3 comprises 14 residues. The CDR3 region has the DNA TGTGCCACCAGGCGATCGGGGAGCCAAGATGAGCAGTTCTTC. Translated: CATRRSGSQDEQFF.

Only a few counts were recorded for this clonotype. The chain recombines TRBV12-3 or TRBV12-4 with TRBJ1-2; 9 positions match TRBD1. The CDR3 length is 12 residues. The J segment lost 8 bases and the V segment lost 4 bases, leaving 2 bases of the junction unmatched. The CDR3 region is CASSWGQGGYTF. In DNA, the CDR3 is TGTGCCAGCAGTTGGGGACAGGGCGGCTACACCTTC.

The chain recombines TRBV12-3 or TRBV12-4 with TRBJ2-1; D perhaps matches TRBD1 (6 bases). CDR3 length: 12 amino acids. The V end was cut by 6 bases, the J end by 10 bases, with 13 bases between. The CDR3 loop reads CASREGDWEQFF. The DNA of the CDR3 is TGTGCCAGCAGAGAGGGGGATTGGGAGCAGTTCTTC.

The V and J genes are TRBV6-1 and TRBJ1-2; 8 bases line up with TRBD1. Germline CDR1 and CDR2: MNHNS and SASEGT. The CDR3 spans 13 residues. Trimming cost V 6 bases and J 10 bases; bases outside gene matches: 10. The chain's CDR3 is CASRPGTGTTYTF. CDR3 DNA: TGTGCCAGCAGGCCCGGGACAGGAACGACCTACACCTTC.

The V call is TRBV12-3 or TRBV12-4, the J call TRBJ2-2; D is undetermined. This CDR3 comprises 14 residues. V lost 1 base, J lost 4 bases, and 7 bases lay in between. This CDR3 reads CASSLVGRTGELFF. The DNA for the CDR3 is TGTGCCAGCAGTTTAGTGGGCCGCACCGGGGAGCTGTTTTTT.

The V call is TRBV7-2, the J call TRBJ2-7, with 8 bases that match TRBD2. Trimming at V came to 5 bases and at J to 5 bases, leaving 14 bases not matched to a gene. In germline, CDR1 is SGHTA, CDR2 FQGNSA. This CDR3 has 16 residues. The CDR3: CASSTRRAGGPDEQYF. The CDR3 DNA reads TGTGCCAGCAGCACCCGTAGGGCGGGAGGACCCGACGAGCAGTACTTC.

This clonotype showed up just once. The genes are TRBV6-2 or TRBV6-3 and TRBJ2-1, with TRBD2 as a possible D gene (6 bases). Germline loops: CDR1 MNHEY, CDR2 SVGEGT. The CDR3 spans 16 residues. Trimming took off 5 bases at V and 2 bases at J, with 16 bases between the two ends. The CDR3 spells CASSLWDSGTYNEQFF. CDR3 DNA sequence: TGTGCCAGCAGTCTGTGGGACTCCGGAACCTACAATGAGCAGTTCTTC.

The V gene is TRBV6-2 or TRBV6-3, the J gene TRBJ2-5; TRBD2 matches 7 bases. In germline, CDR1 is MNHEY, CDR2 SVGEGT. The V and J ends lost 7 bases and 4 bases, in that order; junction bases with no gene match: 15. This CDR3 is built from 16 residues. For the CDR3, the DNA is TGTGCCAGCAAAAAGGCGCGGGGGATAAATGGAGAGACCCAGTACTTC. This translates into CASKKARGINGETQYF.

The rearrangement joins TRBV12-3 or TRBV12-4 to TRBJ2-5; 7 nucleotides match TRBD2. The CDR3 runs 15 residues. J gave up 1 base and V 6 bases, and 8 bases lay outside the gene matches. The CDR3, as DNA: TGTGCCAGCAGCCCGCCCGGCGGGAGCCAAGAGACCCAGTACTTC. It encodes CASSPPGGSQETQYF.

The chain links TRBV5-1 to TRBJ2-7; a weak D match, TRBD1 (5 bases). The CDR3 has 14 residues. In germline, CDR1 is SGHRS, CDR2 YFSETQ. Between the trimmed V and J ends, which lost 4 bases and 4 bases, there was a span of 15 bases. CDR3 loop: CASSRATGLYEQYF. In DNA, the CDR3 is TGCGCCAGCAGCAGGGCCACAGGCCTGTACGAGCAGTACTTC.

The gene calls are TRBV6-5 and TRBJ2-6; D is undetermined. Between the trimmed V and J ends, which lost 10 bases and 1 base, there was a span of 8 bases. The CDR3 runs to 13 residues. The germline V gene has CDR1 MNHEY and CDR2 SVGAGI. The CDR3 DNA is TGTGCCACCCTCCCATCTGGGGCCAACGTCCTGACTTTC. This sequence encodes CATLPSGANVLTF.

This clonotype was observed a handful of times. The genes are TRBV7-3 and TRBJ2-3, with 11 bases aligning to TRBD1. Germline values: CDR1 SGHTA, CDR2 FQGTGA. V shed 5 bases and J 6 bases; nucleotides not matched to a gene: 7. This CDR3 is built from 15 residues. CDR3 DNA sequence: TGTGCCAGCAGCCCCCGGACAGGGGGCCCGGATACGCAGTATTTT. It codes for CASSPRTGGPDTQYF.

The rearrangement joins TRBV10-3 to TRBJ2-1; the match to TRBD2 covers 11 bases. The CDR3 is made up of 12 amino acids. Losses at the gene ends were 6 bases for V and 9 bases for J; bases not matched to a gene: 1. Germline values: CDR1 ENHRY, CDR2 SYGVKD. The CDR3 bases are TGTGCCATCAGACTAGCGGGAGCTGAGCAGTTCTTC. Encoded protein: CAIRLAGAEQFF.

This clonotype was found once. The chain uses TRBV5-1 and TRBJ2-1, with 9 nucleotides matching TRBD2. The V gene's germline CDR1 is SGHRS and CDR2 YFSETQ. The CDR3 runs 15 residues. V gave up 0 bases and J gave up 15 bases; unmatched junction bases: 13. Written as DNA, the CDR3 is TGCGCCAGCAGCTTGGCATCTGCGGGAGGGTTTGTTCTGTTCTTC. It encodes CASSLASAGGFVLFF.

The chain employs TRBV7-9 and TRBJ2-1; 9 bases match TRBD1. The CDR3 has 16 amino acids. V lost 3 bases, J lost 6 bases, and 9 bases stayed unmatched. Germline V gives CDR1 SEHNR, CDR2 FQNEAQ (reference sequence). CDR3 nucleotides: TGTGCCAGCAGCTTGTCTGCGGGACAGGGTCCCAATGAGCAGTTCTTC. Its translation is CASSLSAGQGPNEQFF.

The V gene is TRBV6-6, the J gene TRBJ2-1; TRBD1 might be the D (6 bases). V shed 0 bases and J shed 9 bases, with 18 bases lying between them. Germline V gene sequence: CDR1 MNHNY, CDR2 SVGAGI (reference sequence). The CDR3 has 16 amino acids. This CDR3 is CASSYSEAWQGSEQFF. The CDR3, as DNA: TGTGCCAGCAGTTACTCGGAAGCGTGGCAGGGGAGTGAGCAGTTCTTC.